The 14 T cell receptor beta chains given below trace back to one sample, sequenced in a study of CD8 T cells in ankylosing spondylitis. TCRdb reprocessed the 5' RACE reads with MiXCR, giving one entry per CDR3 protein. The data show approximately 39,000 distinct CDR3 sequences, roughly 13% seen once. The sequencing input was synovial fluid, either unsorted or a sorted T cell fraction (not recorded which). The receptors originated from a male donor with ankylosing spondylitis.

The J gene is TRBJ2-1, the V gene TRBV27; no definite D call. The CDR3 length is 18 residues. The V gene's germline CDR1 is MNHEY and CDR2 SMNVEV (reference sequence). Trimming left V 0 bases short and J 2 bases short, with 17 bases between. CDR3 region: CASSLSSIASPPYNEQFF. CDR3 DNA: TGTGCCAGCAGTTTATCGTCCATTGCCAGTCCCCCCTACAATGAGCAGTTCTTC.

This clonotype was counted between two and nine times. The V gene is TRBV20-1, the J gene TRBJ2-1; 14 positions agree with TRBD2. The CDR3 runs 15 residues. V trimming: 5 bases; J trimming: 7 bases; junction bases outside the gene matches: 7. Germline CDR1 reads DFQATT; CDR2 reads SNEGSKA (reference sequence). The CDR3, as DNA: TGCAGTGCTCCTGAGACTAGCGGGAGGGAGAATGAGCAGTTCTTC. This codes for CSAPETSGRENEQFF.

The chain uses TRBV6-5 and TRBJ1-5; no clear D gene. The CDR3 covers 15 residues. Germline V gives CDR1 MNHEY, CDR2 SVGAGI. The germline V and J ends were trimmed by 2 bases and 4 bases, with 12 bases remaining between them. The CDR3 bases are TGTGCCAGCAGTTACCGGAGGAGTCGGAATCAGCCCCAGCATTTT. Translating it yields CASSYRRSRNQPQHF.

This clonotype was seen only a few times. The chain couples TRBV11-2 to TRBJ2-4; maybe TRBD1 (6 bases). The CDR3 has 16 amino acids. V was cut by 5 bases and J by 9 bases, with 23 bases left in between. The germline V gene encodes CDR1 SGHAT and CDR2 FQNNGV. The CDR3 DNA follows: TGTGCCAGCAGCCCGGACAGCGCTGAAGACTACGGCATTCAGTACTTC. Amino acid sequence: CASSPDSAEDYGIQYF.

The chain links TRBV11-2 to TRBJ2-5; D may be TRBD2 (6 bases). The CDR3 is 19 amino acids. V was pared by 0 bases and J by 4 bases, with 24 bases between. The germline CDR1 and CDR2 sequences are SGHAT and FQNNGV. The DNA of the CDR3 is TGTGCCAGCAGCTTAGATCCTATCGGCCCGGGGGAAGAGATAGAGACCCAGTACTTC. Protein sequence: CASSLDPIGPGEEIETQYF.

The DNA of the CDR3 is TGTGCCAGCAGTTACCACAGGGACTACTACGAGCAGTACTTC. Translation: CASSYHRDYYEQYF. The chain joins TRBV6-5 to TRBJ2-7, with a possible D match to TRBD2 (7 bases). The V end lost 2 bases, the J end lost 3 bases, and 11 bases lay between the germline ends. The CDR3 is 14 amino acids. CDR1 MNHEY and CDR2 SVGAGI come from the germline V gene.

V is TRBV4-3 and J is TRBJ2-1; D assignment may be TRBD1 or TRBD2 (6 bases each). V dropped 0 bases and J dropped 4 bases, with 13 bases sitting between them. The CDR3 sequence is 16 residues long. CDR1 LGHNA and CDR2 YSLEER come from the germline V gene. CDR3 sequence (DNA): TGCGCCAGCAGCCAAGATTTGAGGGGGGCTTACAATGAGCAGTTCTTC. Protein product: CASSQDLRGAYNEQFF.

V gene TRBV7-6 combines with J gene TRBJ2-7; 10 nucleotides line up with TRBD2. The CDR3 totals 14 residues. Germline V CDR1 and CDR2: SGHVS, FNYEAQ. V lost 5 bases to trimming and J lost 2 bases; unmatched junction nucleotides: 3. The CDR3 DNA reads TGTGCCAGCAGCACGAGCGGGAGGGCCTACGAGCAGTACTTC. Protein product: CASSTSGRAYEQYF.

This clonotype was detected a few times. The gene calls are TRBV7-9 and TRBJ2-3; D perhaps matches TRBD2 (5 bases). This CDR3 has 14 amino acids. V lost 0 bases and J 1 base, leaving 5 bases between the germline ends. Germline CDR1 is SEHNR and CDR2 is FQNEAQ (reference sequence). CDR3 loop: CASSLAGGTDTQYF. The CDR3 bases are TGTGCCAGCAGCTTAGCGGGAGGCACAGATACGCAGTATTTT.

This clonotype was counted a few times. The chain employs TRBV7-9 and TRBJ2-1, with D hard to call. CDR1 and CDR2 from the germline V gene are SEHNR and FQNEAQ (reference sequence). V was trimmed by 3 bases and J by 0 bases, leaving 12 bases between them. This CDR3 comprises 16 residues. CDR3 in DNA: TGTGCCAGCAGCTTTAGTCTCCGATCCTCCTACAATGAGCAGTTCTTC. It encodes CASSFSLRSSYNEQFF.

This clonotype was observed many times. This chain joins TRBV18 and TRBJ2-7; TRBD1 might be the D (5 bases). The germline gives CDR1 KGHSH, CDR2 LQKENI. The ends were cut back, 2 bases at V and 3 bases at J, with 11 bases in the middle. The CDR3 contains 14 residues. This chain's CDR3 is CASSPTGQGYEQYF. CDR3 sequence (DNA): TGTGCCAGCTCACCAACTGGGCAGGGCTACGAGCAGTACTTC. The full variable domain, its missing parts supplied by reference TRBV18 and TRBJ2-7, is NAGVMQNPRHLVRRRGQEARLRCSPMKGHSHVYWYRQLPEEGLKFMVYLQKENIIDESGMPKERFSAEFPKEGPSILRIQQVVRGDSAAYFCASSPTGQGYEQYFGPGTRLTVT.

This chain connects TRBV28 to TRBJ1-1; D ambiguous. V was cut by 2 bases and J by 1 base, with 11 bases left in between. Germline CDR1 and CDR2: MDHEN and SYDVKM. The CDR3 spans 15 residues. CDR3 in DNA: TGTGCCAGCAGTTTACTGGACGCGAAGAACACTGAAGCTTTCTTT. It codes for CASSLLDAKNTEAFF.

This clonotype was found a few times. The J gene is TRBJ1-1, the V gene TRBV2, with D uncertain. Trimming cost V 6 bases and J 0 bases, with 8 bases left between them. This CDR3 is built from 13 residues. The germline CDR1 and CDR2 sequences are SNHLY and FYNNEI. In DNA form, the CDR3 reads TGTGCCAGCAGCAGACAAATGAACACTGAAGCTTTCTTT. Translated: CASSRQMNTEAFF.

The chain combines TRBV10-3 with TRBJ2-3, with 8 nucleotides matching TRBD1. In germline, CDR1 is ENHRY, CDR2 SYGVKD. CDR3 length equals 16 residues. V dropped 2 bases and J dropped 5; count of bases not matched to a gene: 9. DNA of the CDR3: TGTGCCATCAGTGAGCCCGGACAGGGTTCGAGAGATACGCAGTATTTT. Translated, it gives CAISEPGQGSRDTQYF.